Listed here are 26 T cell receptor beta chains from one sample, sequenced in a study of shared clonotypes between healthy human individuals. Profiling relied on immunoSEQ multiplex PCR, and the TCRdb table lists in-frame clones only, not all of them. Altogether about 1.9 million clones are present, roughly 95% being singletons, with the ten largest covering under 2%. The naive CD8 fraction comprised CD45RO-negative cells positively selected for CCR7 and excluded terminally differentiated effector memory CD45RA+ cells. What was sequenced was naive CD8+ T cells from PBMCs. The receptor source for this set is a man younger than 35 in good health. Some clones in this sample may be carry-over from other donors' samples.

This clone was counted a single time. This chain links TRBV6-1 with TRBJ1-1; 8 bases map to TRBD1. The germline gives CDR1 MNHNS, CDR2 SASEGT. V lost 5 bases and J lost 0; bases outside the gene matches: 2. This CDR3 has 14 amino acids. The CDR3 DNA is TGTGCCAGCAGTTTGACAGGGGTGAACACTGAAGCTTTCTTT. Its translation: CASSLTGVNTEAFF.

The rearrangement uses TRBV7-8 and TRBJ2-7; D not certain. In germline, CDR1 is SGHVS, CDR2 FQNEAQ. Trimming cost V 5 bases and J 2 bases, with 10 bases left between them. This CDR3 has 13 amino acids. The CDR3 DNA is TGTGCCAGCAGCCCTCACGAGGCCTACGAGCAGTACTTC. As protein: CASSPHEAYEQYF.

This sequence joins TRBV7-6 and TRBJ2-7, with D uncertain. The CDR3 runs to 13 residues. Looked up from germline, CDR1 is SGHVS and CDR2 is FNYEAQ. Trimming took 6 bases from V and 4 from J, leaving 13 bases between them. The CDR3 DNA sequence: TGTGCCAGCAGGCCTCTTATGGCTTACGAGCAGTACTTC. Protein product: CASRPLMAYEQYF.

V gene TRBV28 combines with J gene TRBJ2-7; the match to TRBD2 covers 10 bases. V shed 6 bases and J 3 bases; nucleotides not matched to a gene: 8. The germline V gene has CDR1 MDHEN and CDR2 SYDVKM. CDR3 size: 15 residues. Here the CDR3 DNA reads TGTGCCAGCAGCATTAAGCGGGAGGGCCTCTACGAGCAGTACTTC. This codes for CASSIKREGLYEQYF.

This chain uses TRBV5-1 with TRBJ2-7, with D unclear. V lost 0 bases and J lost 0, with 10 bases in between. The CDR3 spans 15 residues. Germline V gene sequence: CDR1 SGHRS, CDR2 YFSETQ. The CDR3 bases are TGCGCCAGCAGCTTGGATTCACTGTTCTCCTACGAGCAGTACTTC. It is translated as CASSLDSLFSYEQYF.

The chain recombines TRBV27 with TRBJ2-5, with 13 nucleotides matching TRBD2. CDR1 and CDR2 (germline): MNHEY, SMNVEV (reference sequence). Trimming removed 3 bases from V and 5 bases from J; junction bases left unmatched: 9. The length of the CDR3 is 17 residues. CDR3: CASSLRLAGGSRETQYF. CDR3 coding DNA: TGTGCCAGCAGTTTGCGACTAGCGGGAGGATCCAGGGAGACCCAGTACTTC.

V usage is TRBV9 and J usage is TRBJ2-2; a possible D gene is TRBD1 (6 bases). The V gene's germline CDR1 is SGDLS and CDR2 YYNGEE. The CDR3 spans 14 residues. V shed 0 bases and J shed 8 bases, with 11 bases lying between them. The CDR3 region is CASSVVGGSGELFF. CDR3 sequence (DNA): TGTGCCAGCAGCGTAGTAGGGGGATCGGGGGAGCTGTTTTTT.

This chain connects TRBV27 to TRBJ1-1, with D perhaps matching TRBD1 (6 bases). Trimming left V 1 base short and J 8 bases short, with 17 bases between. Germline lookup yields CDR1 MNHEY and CDR2 SMNVEV (reference sequence). This CDR3 contains 15 residues. CDR3 protein: CASSLLGGGATEAFF. For the CDR3, the DNA is TGTGCCAGCAGTTTATTAGGCGGGGGGGCAACGGAAGCTTTCTTT.

The V and J genes are TRBV28 and TRBJ1-5, with a weak D call TRBD1 (5 bases). CDR3 length: 15 residues. Trimming took 3 bases from V and 6 from J, leaving 15 bases between them. Germline CDR1 reads MDHEN; CDR2 reads SYDVKM. The CDR3: CASSFGHGAPQPQHF. CDR3 nucleotide sequence: TGTGCCAGCAGTTTTGGACATGGGGCTCCTCAGCCCCAGCATTTT.

The chain carries TRBV7-2 and TRBJ2-1, with D unclear. V lost 1 base and J 2 bases, leaving 9 bases between the germline ends. CDR1 and CDR2 from the germline V gene are SGHTA and FQGNSA. This CDR3 is built from 15 residues. CDR3 protein: CASSLVLGAYNEQFF. Here the CDR3 DNA reads TGTGCCAGCAGCTTAGTACTGGGCGCCTACAATGAGCAGTTCTTC.

The rearrangement joins TRBV7-9 to TRBJ2-1, with D possibly called TRBD1 or TRBD2 (5 bases each). The CDR3 runs to 18 residues. Germline V lookup: CDR1 SEHNR, CDR2 FQNEAQ (reference sequence). Trimming shortened V by 2 bases and J by 10 bases, and 27 bases separated the two germline ends. CDR3 region: CASSLLTSGDALTMEQFF. As DNA, the CDR3 is TGTGCCAGCAGCTTACTTACATCCGGGGACGCCTTAACCATGGAGCAGTTCTTC.

DNA of the CDR3: TGTGCCAGCAGTGATGTAGGGACAGGGTACTCTGGGGCCAACGTCCTGACTTTC. It yields the protein CASSDVGTGYSGANVLTF. The chain uses TRBV2 and TRBJ2-6; 9 bases map to TRBD1. This CDR3 spans 18 amino acids. Per the germline V gene, CDR1 is SNHLY and CDR2 is FYNNEI. The V and J ends lost 3 bases and 0 bases, in that order; junction bases with no gene match: 6. Complete variable domain (other parts from reference TRBV2 and TRBJ2-6): EPEVTQTPSHQVTQMGQEVILRCVPISNHLYFYWYRQILGQKVEFLVSFYNNEISEKSEIFDDQFSVERPDGSNFTLKIRSTKLEDSAMYFCASSDVGTGYSGANVLTFGAGSRLTVL.

The genes are TRBV15 and TRBJ2-3; 8 nucleotides line up with TRBD2. J was trimmed by 0 bases and V by 0 bases; bases with no gene match: 8. CDR3 length equals 18 residues. CDR1 is LNHNV, CDR2 YYDKDF, per germline (reference sequence). The CDR3 reads CATSREDLAGFSTDTQYF. The CDR3 DNA is TGTGCCACCAGCAGAGAAGATTTAGCGGGGTTTAGCACAGATACGCAGTATTTT.

The chain links TRBV7-6 to TRBJ2-1; the D is unclear. V dropped 1 base and J dropped 10 bases, with 11 bases sitting between them. The CDR3 is 13 amino acids. Germline lookup yields CDR1 SGHVS and CDR2 FNYEAQ. The CDR3 sequence: CASSLEVLAEQFF. DNA for the CDR3: TGTGCCAGCAGCTTAGAGGTCCTCGCGGAGCAGTTCTTC.

This chain connects TRBV6-4 to TRBJ2-1; D could derive from TRBD1 or TRBD2 (7 bases each). Trimming stripped 0 bases from V and 8 bases from J, with 14 bases between. Germline CDR1 and CDR2: MRHNA and SNTAGT. The length of the CDR3 is 15 residues. CDR3 sequence reads: CASSDSRQGGHEQFF. The CDR3 DNA is TGTGCCAGCAGTGACTCGAGGCAGGGGGGGCATGAGCAGTTCTTC.

In the case of this clone: Within the sample, other DNA sequences also encode this same CDR3. This rearrangement joins TRBV4-1 to TRBJ2-1; D may match TRBD1 or TRBD2 (6 bases each). Germline lookup yields CDR1 MGHRA and CDR2 YSYEKL. This CDR3 has 14 amino acids. The V end lost 1 base, the J end lost 6 bases, and 10 bases lay between the germline ends. The CDR3 sequence is CASSQGGAGNEQFF. CDR3 DNA sequence: TGCGCCAGCAGCCAAGGGGGGGCGGGCAATGAGCAGTTCTTC.

The count of this clone is one. V usage is TRBV27 and J usage is TRBJ2-2, with no clear D. V was trimmed by 1 base and J by 0 bases, leaving 9 bases between them. CDR1 is MNHEY and CDR2 is SMNVEV in the germline V gene (reference sequence). This CDR3 spans 16 amino acids. Written as DNA, the CDR3 is TGTGCCAGCAGTTTATTGATAGGGCCGAACACCGGGGAGCTGTTTTTT. Translated, it gives CASSLLIGPNTGELFF.

The chain couples TRBV28 to TRBJ1-2; tentatively, D is TRBD1 (6 bases). The ends were cut back, 6 bases at V and 2 bases at J, with 13 bases in the middle. Germline V CDR1 and CDR2: MDHEN, SYDVKM. The CDR3 runs 14 residues. The CDR3: CASRFGGTNYGYTF. The CDR3 nucleotides are TGTGCCAGCAGGTTTGGGGGCACGAACTATGGCTACACCTTC.

The V gene is TRBV18, the J gene TRBJ2-7; 10 nucleotides match TRBD1. Trimming removed 5 bases from V and 3 bases from J; junction bases left unmatched: 7. The germline V gene has CDR1 KGHSH and CDR2 LQKENI. The CDR3 is 15 residues long. The CDR3 DNA is TGTGCCAGCTCAGAGGCGGGACAGGGGTTCTACGAGCAGTACTTC. Its protein product is CASSEAGQGFYEQYF.

The chain is built from TRBV7-2 and TRBJ1-2; D perhaps matches TRBD1 (5 bases). Trimming removed 6 bases from V and 1 base from J, with 18 bases in between. The CDR3 runs to 16 residues. Germline CDR1 reads SGHTA; CDR2 reads FQGNSA. The CDR3: CASRDRVEDHNYGYTF. CDR3 bases: TGTGCCAGCAGAGACAGAGTTGAAGACCATAACTATGGCTACACCTTC.

Of note for this clone: The same CDR3 also results from other DNA sequences found in this sample. V usage is TRBV7-9 and J usage is TRBJ1-1; unclear D gene. This CDR3 region has 14 residues. The V and J ends lost 0 bases and 1 base respectively, with 6 bases between them. CDR1 and CDR2 (germline): SEHNR, FQNEAQ (reference sequence). CDR3 in amino acids: CASSLAASNTEAFF. The CDR3 DNA reads TGTGCCAGCAGCTTAGCGGCGTCGAACACTGAAGCTTTCTTT.

This clone was seen once. This sequence joins TRBV19 and TRBJ1-4; TRBD1 matches at 7 bases. V lost 5 bases and J lost 5; bases outside the gene matches: 11. Germline CDR1 and CDR2: LNHDA and SQIVND (reference sequence). The CDR3 totals 16 residues. The DNA of the CDR3 is TGTGCCAGTAGTCTACGGGGACAGCCTGAAAATGAAAAACTGTTTTTT. Translation gives CASSLRGQPENEKLFF.

The chain links TRBV10-2 to TRBJ1-2, with TRBD1 as a possible D gene (5 bases). This CDR3 is 15 amino acids long. Trimming removed 0 bases from V and 4 bases from J, with 12 bases in between. From germline, CDR1 is WSHSY and CDR2 SAAADI. The CDR3 is CASSESRGGIYGYTF. Written as DNA, the CDR3 is TGCGCCAGCAGTGAGTCGCGGGGGGGGATCTATGGCTACACCTTC.

The genes are TRBV6-1 and TRBJ1-1; no definite D call. CDR3 length: 13 amino acids. The V gene lost 1 base and the J gene lost 4 bases, with 7 bases spanning the gap. In germline, CDR1 is MNHNS, CDR2 SASEGT. The CDR3 DNA follows: TGTGCCAGCAGTGAAGGGGGTCGCACTGAAGCTTTCTTT. Amino acids: CASSEGGRTEAFF.

V is TRBV28 and J is TRBJ2-2; 10 nucleotides match TRBD2. The J segment lost 5 bases and the V segment lost 9 bases, leaving 6 bases of the junction unmatched. CDR1 and CDR2 (germline): MDHEN, SYDVKM. The CDR3 runs to 14 residues. CDR3: CASLAGGGTGELFF. CDR3 coding DNA: TGTGCCAGTTTAGCGGGAGGAGGGACCGGGGAGCTGTTTTTT. The full variable domain, with the rest looked up from reference TRBV28 and TRBJ2-2, is DVKVTQSSRYLVKRTGEKVFLECVQDMDHENMFWYRQDPGLGLRLIYFSYDVKMKEKGDIPEGYSVSREKKERFSLILESASTNQTSMYLCASLAGGGTGELFFGEGSRLTVL.

The gene calls are TRBV19 and TRBJ2-7, with 8 bases lining up with TRBD1. From germline, CDR1 is LNHDA and CDR2 SQIVND (reference sequence). With V trimmed by 5 bases and J by 3 bases, 6 bases remained unmatched. This CDR3 is built from 14 residues. CDR3 DNA: TGTGCCAGTAGTCCGGACAGGGTCGGCTACGAGCAGTACTTC. This encodes CASSPDRVGYEQYF.